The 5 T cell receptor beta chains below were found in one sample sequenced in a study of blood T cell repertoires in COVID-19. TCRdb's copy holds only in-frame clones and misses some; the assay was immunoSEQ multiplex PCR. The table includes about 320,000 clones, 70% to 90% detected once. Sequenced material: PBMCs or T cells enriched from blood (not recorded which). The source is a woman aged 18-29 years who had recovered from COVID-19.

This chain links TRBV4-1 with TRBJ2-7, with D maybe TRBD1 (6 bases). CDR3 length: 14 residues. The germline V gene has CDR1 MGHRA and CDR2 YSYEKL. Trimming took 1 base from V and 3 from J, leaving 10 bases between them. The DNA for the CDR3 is TGCGCCAGCAGCCAAGGGCAGGGGATCTACGAGCAGTACTTC. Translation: CASSQGQGIYEQYF.

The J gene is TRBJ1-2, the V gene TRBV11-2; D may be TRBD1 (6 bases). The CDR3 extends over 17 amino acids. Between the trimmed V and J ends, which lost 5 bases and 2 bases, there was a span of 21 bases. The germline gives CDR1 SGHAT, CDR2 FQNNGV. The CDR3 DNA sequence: TGTGCCAGCAGCCCCTTAAAGTCAACAGGGCCCAACTATGGCTACACCTTC. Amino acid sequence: CASSPLKSTGPNYGYTF.

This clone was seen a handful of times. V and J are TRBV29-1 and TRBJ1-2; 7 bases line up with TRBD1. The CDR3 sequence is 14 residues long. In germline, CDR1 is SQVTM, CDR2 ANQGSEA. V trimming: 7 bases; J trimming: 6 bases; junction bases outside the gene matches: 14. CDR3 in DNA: TGCAGCGCTGATAACAGGGGAAGGGGGGATGGCTACACCTTC. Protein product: CSADNRGRGDGYTF.

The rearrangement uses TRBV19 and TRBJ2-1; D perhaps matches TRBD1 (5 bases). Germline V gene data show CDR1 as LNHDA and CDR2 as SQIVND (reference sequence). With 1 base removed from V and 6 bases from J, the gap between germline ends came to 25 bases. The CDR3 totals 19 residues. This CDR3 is CASSIGIQLWTPQGNEQFF. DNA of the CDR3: TGTGCCAGTAGTATAGGGATACAACTGTGGACACCTCAGGGCAATGAGCAGTTCTTC.

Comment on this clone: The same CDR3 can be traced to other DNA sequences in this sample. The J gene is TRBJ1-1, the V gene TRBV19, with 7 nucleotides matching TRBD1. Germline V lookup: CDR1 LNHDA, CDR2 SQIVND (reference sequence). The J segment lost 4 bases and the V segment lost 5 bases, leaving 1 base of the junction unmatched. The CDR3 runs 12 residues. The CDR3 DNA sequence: TGTGCCAGTAGTCCAGGGGGCACTGAAGCTTTCTTT. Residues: CASSPGGTEAFF.